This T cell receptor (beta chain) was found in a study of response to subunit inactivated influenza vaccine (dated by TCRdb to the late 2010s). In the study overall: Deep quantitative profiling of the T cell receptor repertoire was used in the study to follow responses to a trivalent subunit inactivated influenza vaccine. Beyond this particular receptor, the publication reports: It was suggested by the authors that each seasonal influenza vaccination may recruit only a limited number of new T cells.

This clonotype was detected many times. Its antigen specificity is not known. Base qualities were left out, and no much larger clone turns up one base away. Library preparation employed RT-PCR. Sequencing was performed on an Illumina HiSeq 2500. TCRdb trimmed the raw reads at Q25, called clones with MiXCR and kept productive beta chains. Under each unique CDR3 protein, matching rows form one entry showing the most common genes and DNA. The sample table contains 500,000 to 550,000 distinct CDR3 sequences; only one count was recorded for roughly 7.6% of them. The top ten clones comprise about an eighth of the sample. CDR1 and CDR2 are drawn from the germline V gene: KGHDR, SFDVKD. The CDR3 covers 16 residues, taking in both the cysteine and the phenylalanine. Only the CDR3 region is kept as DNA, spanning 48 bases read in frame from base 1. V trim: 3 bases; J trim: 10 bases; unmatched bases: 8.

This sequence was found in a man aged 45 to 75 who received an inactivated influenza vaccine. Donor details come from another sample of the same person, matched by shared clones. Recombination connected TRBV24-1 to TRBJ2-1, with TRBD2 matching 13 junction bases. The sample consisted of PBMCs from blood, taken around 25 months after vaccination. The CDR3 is CATSDQLAGGPGEQFF. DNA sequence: TGTGCCACCAGTGATCAACTAGCGGGAGGGCCAGGAGAGCAGTTCTTC.